The 31 T cell receptor beta chains listed next were all sequenced from one sample in a study of blood T cell repertoires in COVID-19 (dated by TCRdb to 2020 to 2022). The library came from the immunoSEQ multiplex PCR assay. Entries here come from immuneACCESS through TCRdb and include only in-frame sequences with V and J called. Some clones fail to appear in such tables; in the studies checked, an unresolved V gene covers under half of the shortfall, and the cause of the remainder is unknown. This sample comprises 150,000 to 170,000 clones, 76% of them detected only once. The biggest ten clones account for roughly 3.5% of the sample. The specimen sequenced was peripheral blood. These receptors originate from a woman older than 75 with acute or convalescent COVID-19.

The chain couples TRBV5-6 to TRBJ1-1, with D possibly TRBD1 on 6 matching bases. The V end was cut by 2 bases, the J end by 11 bases, with 16 bases between. This CDR3 is built from 13 residues. Germline CDR1 and CDR2: SGHDT and YYEEEE. The chain's CDR3 is CASSFSDTGLAFF. Here the CDR3 DNA reads TGTGCCAGCAGCTTTTCAGACACAGGGTTGGCTTTCTTT.

V gene TRBV5-1 combines with J gene TRBJ2-3; possible D gene TRBD1, 5 bases. The germline V gene has CDR1 SGHRS and CDR2 YFSETQ. V lost 0 bases and J 4 bases, leaving 9 bases between the germline ends. The CDR3 covers 14 residues. The CDR3 protein is CASSLGRTPDTQYF. Written as DNA, the CDR3 is TGCGCCAGCAGCTTGGGCAGGACACCAGATACGCAGTATTTT.

The genes are TRBV11-2 and TRBJ2-5; D call uncertain. The CDR3 extends over 13 amino acids. V was trimmed by 4 bases and J by 0 bases, leaving 6 bases between them. Germline V gives CDR1 SGHAT, CDR2 FQNNGV. CDR3 in amino acids: CASSSLYQETQYF. The CDR3 region has the DNA TGTGCCAGCAGCTCCCTGTACCAAGAGACCCAGTACTTC.

The chain couples TRBV5-6 to TRBJ2-5; 9 bases fit TRBD1. Germline loops: CDR1 SGHDT, CDR2 YYEEEE. The V segment lost 2 bases and the J segment 1 base; nucleotides outside the gene matches: 6. The CDR3 is 16 amino acids. The DNA of the CDR3 is TGTGCCAGCAGCTTACCGGGACAGGGCATCCAAGAGACCCAGTACTTC. It codes for CASSLPGQGIQETQYF.

This clone was picked up one time. This chain uses TRBV27 with TRBJ1-5; D call uncertain. Trimming took 6 bases from V and 3 from J, leaving 15 bases between them. The CDR3 length is 15 residues. CDR1 is MNHEY, CDR2 SMNVEV, per germline (reference sequence). Here the CDR3 DNA reads TGTGCCAGCAGATCCGGGGATCGGGTCAATCAGCCCCAGCATTTT. Residues: CASRSGDRVNQPQHF.

The genes are TRBV6-5 and TRBJ2-7; 12 bases map to TRBD2. CDR1 and CDR2 (germline): MNHEY, SVGAGI. CDR3 length equals 16 residues. The junction had 8 bases not matched to a gene; V was cut back by 4 bases and J by 4 bases. This CDR3 reads CASSLTVGLAGYEQYF. CDR3 in DNA: TGTGCCAGCAGTTTGACTGTCGGACTAGCGGGATACGAGCAGTACTTC.

This clone was detected a few times. V gene TRBV5-1 combines with J gene TRBJ2-5; possibly TRBD2 for D (6 bases). The germline V gene encodes CDR1 SGHRS and CDR2 YFSETQ. V was shortened by 4 bases and J by 0 bases, with 13 bases between the two germline ends. The length of the CDR3 is 15 residues. CDR3 amino acids: CASSVGTPYQETQYF. DNA for the CDR3: TGCGCCAGCAGCGTGGGGACTCCGTACCAAGAGACCCAGTACTTC. Full variable domain (missing parts from reference TRBV5-1 and TRBJ2-5): KAGVTQTPRYLIKTRGQQVTLSCSPISGHRSVSWYQQTPGQGLQFLFEYFSETQRNKGNFPGRFSGRQFSNSRSEMNVSTLELGDSALYLCASSVGTPYQETQYFGPGTRLLVL.

The chain employs TRBV4-3 and TRBJ2-3, with a weak D call TRBD2 (8 bases). V shed 3 bases and J shed 4 bases, with 17 bases lying between them. CDR3 size: 16 residues. Germline CDR1 is LGHNA and CDR2 is YSLEER. The CDR3 region is CASSHVGTRGPDTQYF. The DNA of the CDR3 is TGCGCCAGCAGCCATGTCGGGACTAGGGGGCCAGATACGCAGTATTTT.

The CDR3 protein is CASSSELAGVGELFF. The CDR3, as DNA: TGTGCCAGCAGTTCCGAACTAGCGGGAGTCGGGGAGCTGTTTTTT. The J gene is TRBJ2-2, the V gene TRBV7-2; 11 nucleotides agree with TRBD2. V lost 6 bases, J lost 7 bases, and 7 bases stayed unmatched. The CDR3 has 15 residues. CDR1 and CDR2 (germline): SGHTA, FQGNSA.

A single count supports this clone. The rearrangement links TRBV7-2 to TRBJ2-1; 14 nucleotides match TRBD2. The J segment lost 3 bases and the V segment lost 1 base, leaving 5 bases of the junction unmatched. This CDR3 spans 18 amino acids. In germline, CDR1 is SGHTA, CDR2 FQGNSA. CDR3 sequence (DNA): TGTGCCAGCAGCTTAGTGGGGACTAGCGGGGGCCTCTACAATGAGCAGTTCTTC. Its protein is CASSLVGTSGGLYNEQFF.

The rearrangement links TRBV4-2 to TRBJ1-3, with D perhaps matching TRBD1 (5 bases). Trimming shortened V by 9 bases and J by 0 bases, and 15 bases separated the two germline ends. The CDR3 consists of 15 residues. From germline, CDR1 is LGHNA and CDR2 YNFKEQ. In nucleotides, the CDR3 is TGTGCCAGTGCGACAGACGACCTCTCTGGAAACACCATATATTTT. Protein sequence: CASATDDLSGNTIYF.

The chain couples TRBV6-5 to TRBJ1-1, with TRBD1 as a possible D gene (6 bases). This CDR3 is built from 12 residues. The germline CDR1 and CDR2 sequences are MNHEY and SVGAGI. V lost 8 bases and J 8 bases, leaving 15 bases between the germline ends. DNA of the CDR3: TGTGCCAGCTCAAACAGGGCCGGGGAAGCTTTCTTT. Protein sequence: CASSNRAGEAFF.

The J gene is TRBJ1-2, the V gene TRBV27, with 7 bases identical to TRBD1. The CDR3 length is 14 residues. Germline CDR1 is MNHEY and CDR2 is SMNVEV (reference sequence). Trimming removed 2 bases from V and 9 bases from J; junction bases left unmatched: 9. CDR3 protein: CASSLTGRGLSYTF. The CDR3 DNA reads as TGTGCCAGCAGTTTAACCGGGAGGGGGCTGAGCTACACCTTC.

The chain combines TRBV6-6 with TRBJ2-1; 7 nucleotides agree with TRBD2. The CDR3 is 16 residues long. Trimming removed 6 bases from V and 0 bases from J; junction bases left unmatched: 8. CDR1 and CDR2 from the germline V gene are MNHNY and SVGAGI (reference sequence). In DNA, the CDR3 is TGTGCCAGCAGCCGCCAAGGCGGGAGCTCCTACAATGAGCAGTTCTTC. It is translated as CASSRQGGSSYNEQFF.

The chain is built from TRBV10-3 and TRBJ2-5; TRBD2 aligns across 11 bases. Germline loops: CDR1 ENHRY, CDR2 SYGVKD. The CDR3 has 13 residues. V gave up 11 bases and J gave up 2 bases; unmatched junction bases: 4. CDR3 protein: CASGLAEQETQYF. CDR3 sequence (DNA): TGTGCCTCGGGACTAGCGGAACAAGAGACCCAGTACTTC.

This clone has only a few counts. This specimen includes other DNA sequences encoding the same CDR3. V gene TRBV7-2 combines with J gene TRBJ1-3; 8 positions agree with TRBD1. The germline gives CDR1 SGHTA, CDR2 FQGNSA. The V segment lost 4 bases and the J segment 0 bases; nucleotides outside the gene matches: 2. The CDR3 loop spans 15 amino acids. The CDR3 is CASSSTGVSGNTIYF. In DNA form, the CDR3 reads TGTGCCAGCAGCTCGACAGGGGTCTCTGGAAACACCATATATTTT. Full variable domain (rest looked up from reference TRBV7-2 and TRBJ1-3): GAGVSQSPSNKVTEKGKDVELRCDPISGHTALYWYRQSLGQGLEFLIYFQGNSAPDKSGLPSDRFSAERTGGSVSTLTIQRTQQEDSAVYLCASSSTGVSGNTIYFGEGSWLTVV.

The chain combines TRBV6-6 with TRBJ2-5; D gene uncertain. Between the trimmed V and J ends, which lost 5 bases and 5 bases, there was a span of 9 bases. Germline values: CDR1 MNHNY, CDR2 SVGAGI (reference sequence). This CDR3 has 12 amino acids. The CDR3 bases are TGTGCCAGCAGTCTTACCGGGGAGACCCAGTACTTC. Translated, it gives CASSLTGETQYF.

The chain carries TRBV5-6 and TRBJ2-5, with 7 bases matching TRBD1. V lost 0 bases to trimming and J lost 4 bases; unmatched junction nucleotides: 12. Germline V CDR1 and CDR2: SGHDT, YYEEEE. This CDR3 has 17 amino acids. CDR3: CASSLAEGARDLETQYF. In DNA, the CDR3 is TGTGCCAGCAGCTTGGCCGAGGGGGCCCGAGATTTAGAGACCCAGTACTTC.

This clone was seen a few times. The chain couples TRBV28 to TRBJ1-2; D is unresolved. The CDR3 contains 14 residues. V was clipped by 2 bases and J by 6 bases, with 13 bases between them. Looked up from germline, CDR1 is MDHEN and CDR2 is SYDVKM. CDR3 in amino acids: CASSLPPRSDGYTF. The CDR3 nucleotides read TGTGCCAGCAGTTTACCCCCCCGGTCGGATGGCTACACCTTC.

The V gene is TRBV7-9, the J gene TRBJ1-2; D unclear. The CDR3 has 13 residues. Between the trimmed V and J ends, which lost 1 base and 3 bases, there was a span of 6 bases. Germline loops: CDR1 SEHNR, CDR2 FQNEAQ (reference sequence). DNA of the CDR3: TGTGCCAGCAGCTTAGTCGGTTACTATGGCTACACCTTC. Encoded protein: CASSLVGYYGYTF. The full variable domain, its missing parts supplied by reference TRBV7-9 and TRBJ1-2, is DTGVSQNPRHKITKRGQNVTFRCDPISEHNRLYWYRQTLGQGPEFLTYFQNEAQLEKSRLLSDRFSAERPKGSFSTLEIQRTEQGDSAMYLCASSLVGYYGYTFGSGTRLTVV.

The chain is built from TRBV5-1 and TRBJ2-2; 7 positions agree with TRBD2. The CDR3 has 16 amino acids. J gave up 6 bases and V 4 bases, and 12 bases lay outside the gene matches. The V gene's germline CDR1 is SGHRS and CDR2 YFSETQ. CDR3 residues: CASSPLGATSPGELFF. CDR3 in DNA: TGCGCCAGCAGCCCCCTAGGGGCGACTAGCCCCGGGGAGCTGTTTTTT.

The rearrangement uses TRBV3-1 (or the pseudogene TRBV3-2) and TRBJ1-2; 7 bases agree with TRBD1. The CDR3 consists of 15 residues. Germline V CDR1 and CDR2: LGHDT, YNNKEL (reference sequence). After removal of 1 base from V and 2 bases from J, the junction contained 4 bases not matched to a gene. The CDR3 bases are TGTGCCAGCAGCCAAGTTATACAGGGGAACTATGGCTACACCTTC. Residues: CASSQVIQGNYGYTF.

The chain has TRBV4-3 and TRBJ1-6; no definite D call. V lost 2 bases to trimming and J lost 8 bases, with 10 bases between them. CDR1 and CDR2 (germline): LGHNA, YSLEER. The CDR3 is made up of 14 amino acids. CDR3 nucleotide sequence: TGCGCCAGCAGCCAATTCATTCGGGATTCACCCCTCCACTTT. It codes for CASSQFIRDSPLHF.

The chain uses TRBV19 and TRBJ2-1, with TRBD1 matching over 11 bases. CDR3 length: 15 amino acids. The germline V gene has CDR1 LNHDA and CDR2 SQIVND (reference sequence). V shed 2 bases, J shed 6 bases, and the junction held 3 bases outside the gene matches. The CDR3 DNA is TGTGCCAGTAGTATAATGGGACAGGGGGGCAATGAGCAGTTCTTC. It specifies CASSIMGQGGNEQFF.

This rearrangement joins TRBV28 to TRBJ2-7, with TRBD2 identical over 12 bases. Trimming cost V 6 bases and J 0 bases; bases outside gene matches: 3. From germline, CDR1 is MDHEN and CDR2 SYDVKM. This CDR3 comprises 15 residues. The CDR3 bases are TGTGCCAGCAGGCGGACTAGCGGGATCTCCTACGAGCAGTACTTC. It codes for CASRRTSGISYEQYF.

The rearrangement uses TRBV3-1 (or the pseudogene TRBV3-2) and TRBJ2-6; D unclear. V gave up 0 bases and J gave up 3 bases, with 3 bases separating them. The V gene's germline CDR1 is LGHDT and CDR2 YNNKEL (reference sequence). The CDR3 length is 14 residues. The chain's CDR3 is CASSQDSGANVLTF. The CDR3 DNA reads as TGTGCCAGCAGCCAAGATAGTGGGGCCAACGTCCTGACTTTC.

The chain uses TRBV7-8 and TRBJ1-3; D unclear. Trimming shortened V by 5 bases and J by 4 bases, and 9 bases separated the two germline ends. Germline V gene sequence: CDR1 SGHVS, CDR2 FQNEAQ. The CDR3 extends over 13 amino acids. CDR3: CASSPERGNTIYF. In DNA form, the CDR3 reads TGTGCCAGCAGCCCCGAGCGGGGAAACACCATATATTTT.

The rearrangement links TRBV5-1 to TRBJ1-4, with D tentatively TRBD1 (5 bases). The CDR3 spans 17 residues. CDR1 and CDR2 (germline): SGHRS, YFSETQ. V was cut by 3 bases and J by 3 bases, with 18 bases left in between. The CDR3 region has the DNA TGCGCCAGCAGCTCAACGGGTAGGAGGGGCGCTAATGAAAAACTGTTTTTT. It codes for CASSSTGRRGANEKLFF. Combining the CDR3 with reference TRBV5-1 and TRBJ1-4 gives the whole variable domain KAGVTQTPRYLIKTRGQQVTLSCSPISGHRSVSWYQQTPGQGLQFLFEYFSETQRNKGNFPGRFSGRQFSNSRSEMNVSTLELGDSALYLCASSSTGRRGANEKLFFGSGTQLSVL.

The gene calls are TRBV20-1 and TRBJ1-5; tentative D call: TRBD1 (5 bases). V lost 2 bases and J lost 15, with 14 bases in between. CDR3 length: 11 amino acids. The germline gives CDR1 DFQATT, CDR2 SNEGSKA (reference sequence). In DNA form, the CDR3 reads TGCAGTGCTAGACAGGGCCCTCACCCGCATTTT. Its protein is CSARQGPHPHF.

V is TRBV5-1 and J is TRBJ2-1; the match to TRBD2 covers 10 bases. The germline gives CDR1 SGHRS, CDR2 YFSETQ. V lost 4 bases and J lost 3; bases outside the gene matches: 7. The CDR3 totals 16 residues. The CDR3 region is CASSGLAAGDYNEQFF. In DNA, the CDR3 is TGCGCCAGCAGCGGACTAGCGGCGGGGGACTACAATGAGCAGTTCTTC.

V gene TRBV19 combines with J gene TRBJ2-4, with a possible D match to TRBD1 (7 bases). The CDR3 sequence is 15 residues long. V gave up 5 bases and J gave up 4 bases, with 15 bases separating them. Germline CDR1 LNHDA, CDR2 SQIVND (reference sequence). The CDR3 DNA is TGTGCCAGTAGTGAGCCGCGGGACAGAAAAAACATTCAGTACTTC. This sequence encodes CASSEPRDRKNIQYF.